What follows describes a single T cell receptor beta chain. The method was immunoSEQ multiplex PCR; TCRdb's version includes in-frame clones alone and lacks a portion of them. The table includes tens of thousands of clones, 80% to 95% detected once. The CDR3 has 15 amino acids. V was clipped by 1 base and J by 2 bases, with 12 bases between them. Germline values: CDR1 SGHTA, CDR2 FQGNSA. These data belong to a study of T cell clones after liver transplantation. In the study overall: Post-transplant blood was tracked for graft-donor-reactive T cell clones identified in a pre-transplant mixed lymphocyte reaction.

Sorting of unstimulated PBMCs yielded separate CD3+CD4+ and CD3+CD8+ fractions. The chain joins TRBV7-2 to TRBJ2-7, with a weak D call TRBD2 (6 bases). This sequence originates from a human patient who received a liver transplant. Some T cells may be provided by the graft donor. The sample was CD4+ T cells from blood, taken less than 26 months after liver transplant. CDR3 sequence (DNA): TGTGCCAGCAGCTTAGTTGGCGGGGCCCCCTACGAGCAGTACTTC. Translating it yields CASSLVGGAPYEQYF.